This T cell receptor beta chain came from a study of T cells in Graves' hyperthyroidism and ophthalmopathy. This clonotype was observed a handful of times. Per germline, CDR1 SGHTA and CDR2 FQGNSA. V lost 3 bases, J lost 5 bases, and 3 bases stayed unmatched. This CDR3 contains 13 residues. The investigators amplified TCR beta CDR3 regions from RNA transcripts. With the HTBI primer set, the TCR CDR3 went through a first round of RT-PCR. Via MiXCR, TCRdb re-called the multiplex PCR reads, giving one row per CDR3 protein. Found here are 150,000 to 200,000 distinct CDR3 sequences, 15% to 20% of them singletons; the top ten hold under 35%.

The sequenced material came from blood. This chain joins TRBV7-2 and TRBJ2-5, with 7 nucleotides matching TRBD1. The TCR comes from a woman aged 50 to 65 with Graves' hyperthyroidism. DNA for the CDR3: TGTGCCAGCAGCTTTTCCAGGGGGGAGACCCAGTACTTC. Amino acids: CASSFSRGETQYF. Full variable domain (missing parts from reference TRBV7-2 and TRBJ2-5): GAGVSQSPSNKVTEKGKDVELRCDPISGHTALYWYRQSLGQGLEFLIYFQGNSAPDKSGLPSDRFSAERTGGSVSTLTIQRTQQEDSAVYLCASSFSRGETQYFGPGTRLLVL.